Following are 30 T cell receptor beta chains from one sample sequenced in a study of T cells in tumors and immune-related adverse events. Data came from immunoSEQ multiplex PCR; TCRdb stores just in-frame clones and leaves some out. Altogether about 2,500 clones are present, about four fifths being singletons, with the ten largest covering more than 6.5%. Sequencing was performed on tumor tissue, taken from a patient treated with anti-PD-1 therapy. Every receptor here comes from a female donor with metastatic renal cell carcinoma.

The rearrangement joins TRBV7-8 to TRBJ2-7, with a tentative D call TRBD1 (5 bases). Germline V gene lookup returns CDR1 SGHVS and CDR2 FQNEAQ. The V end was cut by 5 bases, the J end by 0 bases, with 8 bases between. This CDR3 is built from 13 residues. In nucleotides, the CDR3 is TGTGCCAGCAGCCCGACAGTCTCCTACGAGCAGTACTTC. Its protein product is CASSPTVSYEQYF.

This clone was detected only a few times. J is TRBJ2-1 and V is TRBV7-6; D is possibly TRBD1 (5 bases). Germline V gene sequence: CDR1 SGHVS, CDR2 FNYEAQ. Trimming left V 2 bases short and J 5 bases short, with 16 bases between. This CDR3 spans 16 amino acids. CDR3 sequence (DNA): TGTGCCAGCAGCTTAAGGGGCACGGATTCCCACAATGAGCAGTTCTTC. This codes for CASSLRGTDSHNEQFF. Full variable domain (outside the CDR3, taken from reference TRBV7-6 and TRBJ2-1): GAGVSQSPRYKVTKRGQDVALRCDPISGHVSLYWYRQALGQGPEFLTYFNYEAQQDKSGLPNDRFSAERPEGSISTLTIQRTEQRDSAMYRCASSLRGTDSHNEQFFGPGTRLTVL.

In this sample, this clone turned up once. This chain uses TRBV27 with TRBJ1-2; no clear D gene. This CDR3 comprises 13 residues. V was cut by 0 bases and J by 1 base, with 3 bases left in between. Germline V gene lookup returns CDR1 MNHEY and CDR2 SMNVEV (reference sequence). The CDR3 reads CASSLSVNYGYTF. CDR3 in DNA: TGTGCCAGCAGTTTATCCGTTAACTATGGCTACACCTTC.

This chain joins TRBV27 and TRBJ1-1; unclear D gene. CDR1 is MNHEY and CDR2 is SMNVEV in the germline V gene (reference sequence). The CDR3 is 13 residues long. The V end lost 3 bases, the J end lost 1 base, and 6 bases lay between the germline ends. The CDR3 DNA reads TGTGCCAGCAGTTTGCGCAGGAACACTGAAGCTTTCTTT. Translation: CASSLRRNTEAFF.

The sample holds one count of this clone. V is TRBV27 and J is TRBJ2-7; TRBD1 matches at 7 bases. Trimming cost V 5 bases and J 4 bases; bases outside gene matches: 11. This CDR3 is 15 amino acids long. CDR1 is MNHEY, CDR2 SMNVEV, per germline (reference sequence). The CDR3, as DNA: TGTGCCAGCAGTAAAACCTCCGGGACAGAATACGAGCAGTACTTC. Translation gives CASSKTSGTEYEQYF.

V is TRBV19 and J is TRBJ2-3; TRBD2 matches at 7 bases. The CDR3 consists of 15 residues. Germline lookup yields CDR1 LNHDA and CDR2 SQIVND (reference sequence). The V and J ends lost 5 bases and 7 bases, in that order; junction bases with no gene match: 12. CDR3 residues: CASSGPAGISNTQYF. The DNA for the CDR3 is TGTGCCAGTAGTGGCCCAGCGGGAATCTCTAATACGCAGTATTTT.

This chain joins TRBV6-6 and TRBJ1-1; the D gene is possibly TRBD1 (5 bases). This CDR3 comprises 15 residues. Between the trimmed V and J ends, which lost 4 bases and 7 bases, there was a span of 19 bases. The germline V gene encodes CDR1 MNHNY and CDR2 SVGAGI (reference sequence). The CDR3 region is CASSSPDKPAHEAFF. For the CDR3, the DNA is TGTGCCAGCAGTTCTCCGGACAAACCGGCCCATGAAGCTTTCTTT.

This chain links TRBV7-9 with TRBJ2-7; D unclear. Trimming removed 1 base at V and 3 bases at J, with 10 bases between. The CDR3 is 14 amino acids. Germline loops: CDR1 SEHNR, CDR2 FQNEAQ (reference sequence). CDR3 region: CASSLVETHYEQYF. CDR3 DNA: TGTGCCAGCAGCTTAGTCGAAACCCACTACGAGCAGTACTTC.

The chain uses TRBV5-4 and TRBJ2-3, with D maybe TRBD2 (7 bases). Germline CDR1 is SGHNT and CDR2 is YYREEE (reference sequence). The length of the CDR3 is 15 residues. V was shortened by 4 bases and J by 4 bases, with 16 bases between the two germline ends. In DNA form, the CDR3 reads TGTGCCAGCAGCCCATGGGGGGGCCGGCCAGATACGCAGTATTTT. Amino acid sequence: CASSPWGGRPDTQYF.

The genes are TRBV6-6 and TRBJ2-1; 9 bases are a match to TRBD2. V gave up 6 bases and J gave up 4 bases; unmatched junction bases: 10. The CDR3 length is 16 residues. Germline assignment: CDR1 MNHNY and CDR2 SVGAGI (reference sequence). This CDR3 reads CASSPLGLAGYNEQFF. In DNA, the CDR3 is TGTGCCAGCAGCCCCCTTGGGCTAGCGGGGTACAATGAGCAGTTCTTC.

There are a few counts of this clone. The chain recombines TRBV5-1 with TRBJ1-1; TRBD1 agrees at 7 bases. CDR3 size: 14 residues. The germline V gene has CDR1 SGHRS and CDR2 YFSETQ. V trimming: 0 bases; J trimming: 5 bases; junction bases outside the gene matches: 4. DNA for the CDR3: TGCGCCAGCAGCTTGGATAGCAGGGGGACTGAAGCTTTCTTT. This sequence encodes CASSLDSRGTEAFF.

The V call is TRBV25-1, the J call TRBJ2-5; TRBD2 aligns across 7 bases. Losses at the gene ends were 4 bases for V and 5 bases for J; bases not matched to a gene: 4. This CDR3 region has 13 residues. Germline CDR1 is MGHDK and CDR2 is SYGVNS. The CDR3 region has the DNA TGTGCCAGCAGTGCCTTCGGGGGGGAGACCCAGTACTTC. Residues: CASSAFGGETQYF.

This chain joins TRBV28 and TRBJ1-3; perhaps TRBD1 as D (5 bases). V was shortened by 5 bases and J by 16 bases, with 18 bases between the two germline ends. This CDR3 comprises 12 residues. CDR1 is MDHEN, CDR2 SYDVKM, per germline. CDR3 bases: TGTGCCAGCAGTCTCGGGACGCCTCCTTCTTATTTT. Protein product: CASSLGTPPSYF.

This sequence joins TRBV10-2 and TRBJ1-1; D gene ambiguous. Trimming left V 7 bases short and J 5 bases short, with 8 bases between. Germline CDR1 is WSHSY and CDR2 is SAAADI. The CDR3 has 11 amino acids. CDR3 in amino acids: CASKVGTEAFF. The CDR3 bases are TGCGCCAGCAAGGTGGGTACTGAAGCTTTCTTT.

DNA for the CDR3: TGTGCCAGCAGCTTAAGTCCGACACTAGATATCGCGGATACGCAGTATTTT. Encoded protein: CASSLSPTLDIADTQYF. V is TRBV11-3 and J is TRBJ2-3; a possible D gene is TRBD2 (5 bases). The CDR3 is 17 amino acids. CDR1 SGHNT and CDR2 YENEEA come from the germline V gene. The V end lost 2 bases, the J end lost 6 bases, and 21 bases lay between the germline ends.

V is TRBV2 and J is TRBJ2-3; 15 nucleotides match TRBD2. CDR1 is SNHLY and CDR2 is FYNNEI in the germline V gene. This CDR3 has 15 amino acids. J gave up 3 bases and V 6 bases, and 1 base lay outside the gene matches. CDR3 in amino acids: CASSGTSGGTDTQYF. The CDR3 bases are TGTGCCAGCAGCGGGACTAGCGGGGGGACAGATACGCAGTATTTT. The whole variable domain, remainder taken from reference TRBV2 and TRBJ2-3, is EPEVTQTPSHQVTQMGQEVILRCVPISNHLYFYWYRQILGQKVEFLVSFYNNEISEKSEIFDDQFSVERPDGSNFTLKIRSTKLEDSAMYFCASSGTSGGTDTQYFGPGTRLTVL.

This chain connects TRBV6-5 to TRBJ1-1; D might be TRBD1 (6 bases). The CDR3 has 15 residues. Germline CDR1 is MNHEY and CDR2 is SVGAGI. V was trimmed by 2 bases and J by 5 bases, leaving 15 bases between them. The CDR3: CASSYRGGKGTEAFF. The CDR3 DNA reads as TGTGCCAGCAGTTACAGGGGGGGCAAGGGGACTGAAGCTTTCTTT.

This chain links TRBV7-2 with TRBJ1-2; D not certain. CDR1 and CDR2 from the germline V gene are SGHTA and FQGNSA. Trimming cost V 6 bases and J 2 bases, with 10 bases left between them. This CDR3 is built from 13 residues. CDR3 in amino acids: CASRLTENYGYTF. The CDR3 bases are TGTGCCAGCAGGCTAACAGAGAACTATGGCTACACCTTC.

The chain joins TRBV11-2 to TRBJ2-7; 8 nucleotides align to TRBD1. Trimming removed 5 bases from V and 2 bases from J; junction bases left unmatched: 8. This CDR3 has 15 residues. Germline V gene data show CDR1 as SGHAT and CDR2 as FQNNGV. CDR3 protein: CASSPQGAPPYEQYF. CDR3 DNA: TGTGCCAGCAGCCCGCAGGGGGCACCCCCCTACGAGCAGTACTTC.

This chain's CDR3 is CASSLTRLAVPGEQYF. The CDR3 DNA is TGTGCCAGCAGCTTGACCAGACTAGCGGTCCCGGGGGAGCAGTACTTC. The chain joins TRBV11-3 to TRBJ2-7, with 9 bases matching TRBD2. Trimming took 3 bases from V and 7 from J; bases not matched to a gene: 13. CDR1 SGHNT and CDR2 YENEEA come from the germline V gene. The CDR3 spans 16 residues.

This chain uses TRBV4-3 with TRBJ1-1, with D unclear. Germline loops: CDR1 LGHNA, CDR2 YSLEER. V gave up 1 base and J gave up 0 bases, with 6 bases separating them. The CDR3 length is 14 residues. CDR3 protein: CASSQAALNTEAFF. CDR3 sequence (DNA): TGCGCCAGCAGCCAAGCTGCGTTGAACACTGAAGCTTTCTTT.

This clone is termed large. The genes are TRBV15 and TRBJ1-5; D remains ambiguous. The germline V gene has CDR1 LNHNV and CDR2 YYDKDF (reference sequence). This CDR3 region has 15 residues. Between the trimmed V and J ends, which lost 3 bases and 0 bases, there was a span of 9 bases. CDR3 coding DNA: TGTGCCACCAGCAGGCAGGTTTATAGCAATCAGCCCCAGCATTTT. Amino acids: CATSRQVYSNQPQHF.

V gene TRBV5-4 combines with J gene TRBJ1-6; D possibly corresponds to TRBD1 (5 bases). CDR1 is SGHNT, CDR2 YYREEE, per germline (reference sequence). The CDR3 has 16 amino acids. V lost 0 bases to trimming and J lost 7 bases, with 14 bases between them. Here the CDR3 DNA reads TGTGCCAGCAGCTTGGCCTTGGGACGCGGGAATTCACCCCTCCACTTT. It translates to CASSLALGRGNSPLHF.

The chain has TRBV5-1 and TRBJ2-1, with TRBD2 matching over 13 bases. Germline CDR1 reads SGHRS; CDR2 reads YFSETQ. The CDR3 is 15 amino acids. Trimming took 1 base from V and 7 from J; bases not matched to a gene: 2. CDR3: CASSLTSGRVNEQFF. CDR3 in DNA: TGCGCCAGCAGCTTGACTAGCGGGAGGGTGAATGAGCAGTTCTTC.

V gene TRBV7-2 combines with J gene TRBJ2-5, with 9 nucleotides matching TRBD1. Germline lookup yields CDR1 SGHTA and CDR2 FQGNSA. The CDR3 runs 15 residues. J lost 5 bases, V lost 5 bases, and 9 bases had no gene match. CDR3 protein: CASSRGQGPWETQYF. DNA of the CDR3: TGTGCCAGCAGCCGAGGACAGGGGCCCTGGGAGACCCAGTACTTC.

This CDR3 is CASSPLGEGQFF. DNA of the CDR3: TGTGCCAGCAGCCCCCTCGGGGAAGGGCAGTTCTTC. The chain is built from TRBV11-2 and TRBJ2-1; D might be TRBD2 (5 bases). In germline, CDR1 is SGHAT, CDR2 FQNNGV. The CDR3 totals 12 residues. Trimming pared 5 bases from V and 12 bases from J, leaving 14 bases between.

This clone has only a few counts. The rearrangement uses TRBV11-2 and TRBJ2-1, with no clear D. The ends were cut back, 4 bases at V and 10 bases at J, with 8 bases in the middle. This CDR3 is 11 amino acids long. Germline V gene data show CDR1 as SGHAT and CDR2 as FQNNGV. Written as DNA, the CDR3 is TGTGCCAGCAGCTCCCAAGGGGAGCAGTTCTTC. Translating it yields CASSSQGEQFF. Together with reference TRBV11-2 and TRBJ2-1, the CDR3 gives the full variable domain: EAGVAQSPRYKIIEKRQSVAFWCNPISGHATLYWYQQILGQGPKLLIQFQNNGVVDDSQLPKDRFSAERLKGVDSTLKIQPAKLEDSAVYLCASSSQGEQFFGPGTRLTVL.

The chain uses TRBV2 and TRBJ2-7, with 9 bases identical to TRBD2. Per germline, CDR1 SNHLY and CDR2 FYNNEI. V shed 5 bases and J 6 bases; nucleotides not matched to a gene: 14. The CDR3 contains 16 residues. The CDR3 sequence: CASSRQTSGPLCEQYF. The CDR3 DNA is TGTGCCAGCAGTCGTCAGACTAGCGGACCTTTGTGCGAGCAGTACTTC. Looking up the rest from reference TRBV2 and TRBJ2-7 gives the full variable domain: EPEVTQTPSHQVTQMGQEVILRCVPISNHLYFYWYRQILGQKVEFLVSFYNNEISEKSEIFDDQFSVERPDGSNFTLKIRSTKLEDSAMYFCASSRQTSGPLCEQYFGPGTRLTVT.

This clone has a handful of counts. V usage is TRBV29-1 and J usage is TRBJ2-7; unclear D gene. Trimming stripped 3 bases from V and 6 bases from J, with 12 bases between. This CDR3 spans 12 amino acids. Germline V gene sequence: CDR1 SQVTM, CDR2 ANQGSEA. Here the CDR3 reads CSVDGHEAEQYF. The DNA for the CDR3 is TGCAGCGTTGACGGCCATGAGGCCGAGCAGTACTTC.

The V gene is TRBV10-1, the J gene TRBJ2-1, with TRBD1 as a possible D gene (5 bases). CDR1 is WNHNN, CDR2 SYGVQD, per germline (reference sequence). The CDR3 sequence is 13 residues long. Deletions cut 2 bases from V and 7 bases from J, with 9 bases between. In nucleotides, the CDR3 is TGCGCCAGCAGTGAGATGGGGCCAAATGAGCAGTTCTTC. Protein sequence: CASSEMGPNEQFF.